Included here is one T cell receptor (beta chain) sequence, with context. The protocol was immunoSEQ multiplex PCR, while the TCRdb copy is restricted to in-frame clones and leaves out a portion. The profile shows about 80,000 clones, more than 95% of them singletons. The data were taken from a study of technical replicates of blood from a few donors. V shed 6 bases and J 0 bases; nucleotides not matched to a gene: 20. Germline CDR1 reads ENHRY; CDR2 reads SYGVKD. This CDR3 is 21 amino acids long. The chain joins TRBV10-3 to TRBJ2-1, with 10 bases aligning to TRBD2. The specimen was T cells isolated from PBMCs. This sequence was found in a human donor in good health. This CDR3 reads CAIRQGSTSGDRKNSYNEQFF. The CDR3, as DNA: TGTGCCATCAGACAGGGGTCCACTAGCGGGGACCGAAAAAACTCCTACAATGAGCAGTTCTTC.